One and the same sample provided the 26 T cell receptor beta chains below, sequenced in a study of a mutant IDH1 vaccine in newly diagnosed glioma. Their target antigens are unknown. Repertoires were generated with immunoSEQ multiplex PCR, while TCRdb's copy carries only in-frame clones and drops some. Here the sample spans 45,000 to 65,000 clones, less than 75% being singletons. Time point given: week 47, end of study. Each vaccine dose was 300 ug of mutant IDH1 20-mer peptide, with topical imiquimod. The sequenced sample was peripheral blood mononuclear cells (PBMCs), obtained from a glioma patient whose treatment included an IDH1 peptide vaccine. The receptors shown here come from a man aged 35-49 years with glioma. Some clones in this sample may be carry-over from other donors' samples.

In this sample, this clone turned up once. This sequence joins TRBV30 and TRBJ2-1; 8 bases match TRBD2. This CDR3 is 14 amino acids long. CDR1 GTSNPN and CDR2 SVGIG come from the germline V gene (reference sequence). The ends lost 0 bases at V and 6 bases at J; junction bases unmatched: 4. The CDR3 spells CAWSVRGGPNEQFF. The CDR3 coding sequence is TGTGCCTGGAGTGTCCGGGGGGGCCCCAATGAGCAGTTCTTC.

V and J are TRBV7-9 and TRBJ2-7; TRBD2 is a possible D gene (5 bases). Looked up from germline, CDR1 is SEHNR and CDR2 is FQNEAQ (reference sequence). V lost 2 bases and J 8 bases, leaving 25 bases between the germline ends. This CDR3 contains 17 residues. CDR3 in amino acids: CASSLPTVVGVQGKQYF. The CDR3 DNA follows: TGTGCCAGCAGCTTACCTACCGTTGTGGGAGTGCAAGGAAAGCAGTACTTC.

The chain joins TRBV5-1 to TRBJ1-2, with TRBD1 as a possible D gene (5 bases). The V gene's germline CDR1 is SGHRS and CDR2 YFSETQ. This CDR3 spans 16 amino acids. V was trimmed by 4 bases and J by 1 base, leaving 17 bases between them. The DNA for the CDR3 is TGCGCCAGCAGCGCCGGGACTGCCTCCTTTAACTATGGCTACACCTTC. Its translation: CASSAGTASFNYGYTF.

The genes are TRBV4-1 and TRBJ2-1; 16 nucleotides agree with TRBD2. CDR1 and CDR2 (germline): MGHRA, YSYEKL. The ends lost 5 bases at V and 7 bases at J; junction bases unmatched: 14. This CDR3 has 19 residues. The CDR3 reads CASSSPGLAGGTVRNEQFF. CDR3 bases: TGCGCCAGCAGCTCGCCGGGACTAGCGGGGGGGACAGTCAGGAATGAGCAGTTCTTC.

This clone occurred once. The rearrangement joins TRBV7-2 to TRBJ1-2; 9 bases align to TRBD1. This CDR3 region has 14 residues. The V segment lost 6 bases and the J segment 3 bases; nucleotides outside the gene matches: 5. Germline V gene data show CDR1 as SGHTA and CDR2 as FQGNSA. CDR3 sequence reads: CASRAGQGYYGYTF. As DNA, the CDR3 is TGTGCCAGCAGGGCGGGACAGGGTTACTATGGCTACACCTTC.

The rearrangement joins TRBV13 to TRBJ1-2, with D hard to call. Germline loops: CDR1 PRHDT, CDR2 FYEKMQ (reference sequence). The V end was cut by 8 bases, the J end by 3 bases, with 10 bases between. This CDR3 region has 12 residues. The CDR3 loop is CASVSGDYGYTF. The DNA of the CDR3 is TGTGCCAGCGTTTCCGGGGACTATGGCTACACCTTC.

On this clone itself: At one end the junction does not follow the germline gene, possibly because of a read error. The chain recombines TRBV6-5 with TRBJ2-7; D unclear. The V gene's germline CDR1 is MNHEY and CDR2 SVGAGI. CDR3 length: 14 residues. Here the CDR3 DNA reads TGTGCCAGCAGCCCTAATACTCAAGGGTACGCGCAGTACTTC. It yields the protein CASSPNTQGYAQYF.

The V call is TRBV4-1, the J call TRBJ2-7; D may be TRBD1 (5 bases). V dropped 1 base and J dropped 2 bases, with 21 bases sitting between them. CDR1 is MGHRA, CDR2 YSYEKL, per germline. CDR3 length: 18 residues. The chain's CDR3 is CASSQGPIVGDRTYEQYF. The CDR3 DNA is TGCGCCAGCAGCCAAGGCCCCATTGTAGGGGATCGTACCTACGAGCAGTACTTC.

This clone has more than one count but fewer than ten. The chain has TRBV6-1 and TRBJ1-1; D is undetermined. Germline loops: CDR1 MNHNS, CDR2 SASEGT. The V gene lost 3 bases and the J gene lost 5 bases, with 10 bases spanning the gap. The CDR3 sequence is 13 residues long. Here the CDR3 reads CASSELHGTEAFF. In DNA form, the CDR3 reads TGTGCCAGCAGTGAGTTGCATGGGACTGAAGCTTTCTTT.

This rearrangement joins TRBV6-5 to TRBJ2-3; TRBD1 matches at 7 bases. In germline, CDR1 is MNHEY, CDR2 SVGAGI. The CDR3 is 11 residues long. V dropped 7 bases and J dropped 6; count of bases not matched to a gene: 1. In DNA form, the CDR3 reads TGTGCCAGCATCAGGGGGGATACGCAGTATTTT. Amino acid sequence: CASIRGDTQYF.

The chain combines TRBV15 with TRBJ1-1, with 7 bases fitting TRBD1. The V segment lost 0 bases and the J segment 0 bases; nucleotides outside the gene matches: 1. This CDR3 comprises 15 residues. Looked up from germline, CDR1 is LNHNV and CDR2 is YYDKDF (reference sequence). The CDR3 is CATSRDRGLNTEAFF. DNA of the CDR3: TGTGCCACCAGCAGAGATAGGGGGCTGAACACTGAAGCTTTCTTT.

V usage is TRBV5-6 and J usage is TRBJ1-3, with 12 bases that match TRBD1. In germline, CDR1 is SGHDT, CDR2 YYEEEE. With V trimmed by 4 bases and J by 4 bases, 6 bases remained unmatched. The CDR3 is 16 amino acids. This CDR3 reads CASSGGQGAPGNTIYF. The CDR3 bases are TGTGCCAGCAGCGGGGGACAGGGGGCACCCGGAAACACCATATATTTT. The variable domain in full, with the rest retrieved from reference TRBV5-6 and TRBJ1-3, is DAGVTQSPTHLIKTRGQQVTLRCSPKSGHDTVSWYQQALGQGPQFIFQYYEEEERQRGNFPDRFSGHQFPNYSSELNVNALLLGDSALYLCASSGGQGAPGNTIYFGEGSWLTVV.

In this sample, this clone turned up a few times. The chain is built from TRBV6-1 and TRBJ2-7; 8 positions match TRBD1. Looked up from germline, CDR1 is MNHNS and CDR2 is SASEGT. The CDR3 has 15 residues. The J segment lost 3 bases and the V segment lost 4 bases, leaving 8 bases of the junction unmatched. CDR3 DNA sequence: TGTGCCAGCAGTGTAACTGGACAGGGTTTCTACGAGCAGTACTTC. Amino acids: CASSVTGQGFYEQYF.

This CDR3 reads CASSLGQYQETQYF. DNA for the CDR3: TGCGCCAGCAGCTTGGGGCAGTACCAAGAGACCCAGTACTTC. The V call is TRBV5-1, the J call TRBJ2-5; D remains ambiguous. Trimming took 0 bases from V and 0 from J, leaving 6 bases between them. The CDR3 consists of 14 residues. Germline V gene lookup returns CDR1 SGHRS and CDR2 YFSETQ. Together with reference TRBV5-1 and TRBJ2-5, the CDR3 gives the full variable domain: KAGVTQTPRYLIKTRGQQVTLSCSPISGHRSVSWYQQTPGQGLQFLFEYFSETQRNKGNFPGRFSGRQFSNSRSEMNVSTLELGDSALYLCASSLGQYQETQYFGPGTRLLVL.

The DNA for the CDR3 is TGTGCCTGGAGTTTCCGGCACAATTCACCCCTCCACTTT. Protein sequence: CAWSFRHNSPLHF. The genes are TRBV30 and TRBJ1-6; no firm D call. The CDR3 consists of 13 residues. Germline lookup yields CDR1 GTSNPN and CDR2 SVGIG (reference sequence). V lost 2 bases and J 7 bases, leaving 9 bases between the germline ends.

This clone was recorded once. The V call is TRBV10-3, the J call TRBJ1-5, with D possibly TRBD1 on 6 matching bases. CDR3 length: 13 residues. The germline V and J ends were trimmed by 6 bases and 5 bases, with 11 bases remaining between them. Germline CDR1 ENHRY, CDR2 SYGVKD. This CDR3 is CAISRGGDQPQHF. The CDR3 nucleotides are TGTGCCATCAGCAGGGGAGGAGATCAGCCCCAGCATTTT.

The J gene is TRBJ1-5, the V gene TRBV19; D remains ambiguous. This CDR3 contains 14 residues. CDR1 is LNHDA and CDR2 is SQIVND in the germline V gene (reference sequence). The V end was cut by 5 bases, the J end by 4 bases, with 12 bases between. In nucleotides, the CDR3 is TGTGCCAGTAGTGAACGGGGTGGGAATCAGCCCCAGCATTTT. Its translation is CASSERGGNQPQHF.

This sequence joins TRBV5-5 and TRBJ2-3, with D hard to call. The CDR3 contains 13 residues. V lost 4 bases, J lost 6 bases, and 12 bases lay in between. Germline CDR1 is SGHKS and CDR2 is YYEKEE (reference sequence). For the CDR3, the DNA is TGTGCCAGCAGCACGGACCGCAGGGATACGCAGTATTTT. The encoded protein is CASSTDRRDTQYF.

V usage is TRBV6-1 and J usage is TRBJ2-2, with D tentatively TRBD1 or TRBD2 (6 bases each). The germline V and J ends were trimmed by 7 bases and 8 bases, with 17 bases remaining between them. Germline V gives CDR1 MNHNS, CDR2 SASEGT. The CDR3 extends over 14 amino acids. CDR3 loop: CASTPTGAPGELFF. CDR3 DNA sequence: TGTGCCAGCACCCCTACGGGGGCCCCAGGGGAGCTGTTTTTT.

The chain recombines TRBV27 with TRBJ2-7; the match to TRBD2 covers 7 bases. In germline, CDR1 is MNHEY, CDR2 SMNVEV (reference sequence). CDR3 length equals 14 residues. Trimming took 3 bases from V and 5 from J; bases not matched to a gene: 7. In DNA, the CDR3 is TGTGCCAGCAGTTTGCGAGGGAGGGGCGACGAGCAGTACTTC. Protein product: CASSLRGRGDEQYF.

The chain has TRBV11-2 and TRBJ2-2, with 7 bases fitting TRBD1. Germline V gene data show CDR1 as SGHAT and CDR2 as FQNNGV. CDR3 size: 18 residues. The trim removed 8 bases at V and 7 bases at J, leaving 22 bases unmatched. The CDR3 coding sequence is TGTGCCAGCTTGCGGTGGTCGCCCCAGGGTCAGGGGGTCGGGGAGCTGTTTTTT. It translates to CASLRWSPQGQGVGELFF.

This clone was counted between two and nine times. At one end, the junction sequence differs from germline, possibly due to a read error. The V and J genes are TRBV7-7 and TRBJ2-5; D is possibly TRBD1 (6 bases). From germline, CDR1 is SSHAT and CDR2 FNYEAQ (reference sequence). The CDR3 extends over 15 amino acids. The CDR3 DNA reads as TGTGCTAGCAGCCAAAGTTCCAGGGGTGAGCAGACCCAGTACTTC. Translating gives CASSQSSRGEQTQYF.

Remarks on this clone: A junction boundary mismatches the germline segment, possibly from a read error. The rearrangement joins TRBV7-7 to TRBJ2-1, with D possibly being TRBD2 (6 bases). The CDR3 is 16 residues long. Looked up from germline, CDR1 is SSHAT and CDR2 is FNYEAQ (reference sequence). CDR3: CASSLARDGGYNEQFF. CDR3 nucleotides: TGTGCTAGCAGCTTAGCGCGGGACGGGGGATACAATGAGCAGTTCTTC.

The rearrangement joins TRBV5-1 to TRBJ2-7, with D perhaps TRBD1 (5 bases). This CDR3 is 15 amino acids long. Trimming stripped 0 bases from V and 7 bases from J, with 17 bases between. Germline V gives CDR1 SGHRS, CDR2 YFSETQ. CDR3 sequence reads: CASSLATGTLGEQYF. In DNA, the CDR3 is TGCGCCAGCAGCTTGGCCACAGGCACCCTGGGGGAGCAGTACTTC.

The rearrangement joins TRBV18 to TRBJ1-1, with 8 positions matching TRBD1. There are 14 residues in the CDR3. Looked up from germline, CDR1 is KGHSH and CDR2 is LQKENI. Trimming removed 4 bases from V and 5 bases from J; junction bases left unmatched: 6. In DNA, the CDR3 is TGTGCCAGCTCACTCCCGGGACAGGCAACTGAAGCTTTCTTT. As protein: CASSLPGQATEAFF.

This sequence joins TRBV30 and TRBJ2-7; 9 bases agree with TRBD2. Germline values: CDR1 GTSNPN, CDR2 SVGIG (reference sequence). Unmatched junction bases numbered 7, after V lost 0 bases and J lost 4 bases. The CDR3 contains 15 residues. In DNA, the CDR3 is TGTGCCTGGAGTGTGGGCGGGGGGGCTACGTACGAGCAGTACTTC. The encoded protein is CAWSVGGGATYEQYF.